This TCR beta chain originates from a study of molecular identifiers for immune sequencing clone quantification. Study-wide points: Reports indicate spiked Jurkat TCR RNA from one cell could be found among around 970,000 naive cells.

Trimming stripped 2 bases from V and 4 bases from J, with 21 bases between. This CDR3 is 17 amino acids long. The germline V gene has CDR1 SGDLS and CDR2 YYNGEE. This clonotype was found a few times. What it binds is not known. Library preparation followed earlier protocols using designated TCR primers. TCRdb analysed the PCR reads with MiXCR anew, one entry per CDR3 protein. The sample includes more than 550,000 distinct CDR3 sequences, 25% of them seen just once. Sorted naive CD8 T cells, roughly 19,000 to 1,100,000, were sequenced from 10%, 30% or 50% RNA. CD8+CD4-CCR7+CD45RA+ cells were sorted as naive CD8 T cells.

The receptor was isolated from a human donor in good health. Some libraries in this study had Jurkat cell RNA spiked in. The sequenced material came from naive CD8+ T cells from blood, with Jurkat cell RNA spiked in. The subset: FACS-sorted CD8+CD4-CCR7+CD45RA+ naive T cells. The rearrangement links TRBV9 to TRBJ1-2; D might be TRBD1 (5 bases). CDR3 amino acids: CASSVVREPTPGYGYTF. CDR3 nucleotide sequence: TGTGCCAGCAGCGTCGTCAGGGAGCCTACTCCCGGCTATGGCTACACCTTC.